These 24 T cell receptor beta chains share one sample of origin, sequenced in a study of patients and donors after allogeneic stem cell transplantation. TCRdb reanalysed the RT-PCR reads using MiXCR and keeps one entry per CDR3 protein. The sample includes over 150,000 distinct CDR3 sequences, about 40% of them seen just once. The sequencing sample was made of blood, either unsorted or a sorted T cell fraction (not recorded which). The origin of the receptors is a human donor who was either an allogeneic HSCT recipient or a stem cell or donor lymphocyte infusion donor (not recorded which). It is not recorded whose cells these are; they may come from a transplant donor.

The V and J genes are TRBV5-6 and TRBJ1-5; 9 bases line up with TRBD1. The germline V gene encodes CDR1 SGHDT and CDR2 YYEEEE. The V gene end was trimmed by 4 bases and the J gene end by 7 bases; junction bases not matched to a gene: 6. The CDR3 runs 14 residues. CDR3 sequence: CASSGTGSLQPQHF. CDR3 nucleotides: TGTGCCAGCAGCGGGACAGGGTCGCTGCAGCCCCAGCATTTT.

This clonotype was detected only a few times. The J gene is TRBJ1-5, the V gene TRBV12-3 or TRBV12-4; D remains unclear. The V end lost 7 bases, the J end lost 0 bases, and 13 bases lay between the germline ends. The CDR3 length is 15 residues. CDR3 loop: CASTSDWNSNQPQHF. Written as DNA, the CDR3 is TGTGCCAGCACCTCGGACTGGAATAGCAATCAGCCCCAGCATTTT.

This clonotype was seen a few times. The CDR3 loop reads CASSVVRGRPGNTIYF. CDR3 in DNA: TGTGCCAGCAGCGTAGTCAGGGGGAGGCCTGGAAACACCATATATTTT. The chain uses TRBV9 and TRBJ1-3, with TRBD1 identical over 7 bases. This CDR3 has 16 residues. Germline V lookup: CDR1 SGDLS, CDR2 YYNGEE. J gave up 2 bases and V 0 bases, and 5 bases lay outside the gene matches.

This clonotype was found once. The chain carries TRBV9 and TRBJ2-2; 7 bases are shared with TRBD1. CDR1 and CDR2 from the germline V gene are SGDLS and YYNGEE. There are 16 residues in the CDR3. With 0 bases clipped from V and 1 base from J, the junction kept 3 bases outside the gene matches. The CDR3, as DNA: TGTGCCAGCAGCGTAGGGGGGACAGTGAACACCGGGGAGCTGTTTTTT. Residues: CASSVGGTVNTGELFF.

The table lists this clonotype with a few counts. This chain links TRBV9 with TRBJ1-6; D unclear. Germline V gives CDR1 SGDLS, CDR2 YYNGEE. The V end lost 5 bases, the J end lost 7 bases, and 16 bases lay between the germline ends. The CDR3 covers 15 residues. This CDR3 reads CASRAHFGGNSPLHF. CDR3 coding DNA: TGTGCCAGCAGGGCCCACTTCGGAGGGAATTCACCCCTCCACTTT.

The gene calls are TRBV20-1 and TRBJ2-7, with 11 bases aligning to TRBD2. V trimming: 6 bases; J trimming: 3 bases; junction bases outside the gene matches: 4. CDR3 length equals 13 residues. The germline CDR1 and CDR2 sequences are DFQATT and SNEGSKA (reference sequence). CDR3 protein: CSALLAGVYEQYF. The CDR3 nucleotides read TGCAGTGCCCTACTAGCGGGAGTCTACGAGCAGTACTTC.

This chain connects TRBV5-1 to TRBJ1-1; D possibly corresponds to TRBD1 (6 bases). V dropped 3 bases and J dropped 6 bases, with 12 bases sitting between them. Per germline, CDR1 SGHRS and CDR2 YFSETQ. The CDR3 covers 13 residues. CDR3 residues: CASSSDSISEAFF. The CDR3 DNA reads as TGCGCCAGCAGCTCGGACAGCATCTCTGAAGCTTTCTTT.

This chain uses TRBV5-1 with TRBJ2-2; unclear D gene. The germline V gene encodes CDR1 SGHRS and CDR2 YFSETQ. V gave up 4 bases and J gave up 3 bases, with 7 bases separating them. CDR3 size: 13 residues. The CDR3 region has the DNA TGCGCCAGCAGCCCACATGACACCGGGGAGCTGTTTTTT. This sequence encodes CASSPHDTGELFF.

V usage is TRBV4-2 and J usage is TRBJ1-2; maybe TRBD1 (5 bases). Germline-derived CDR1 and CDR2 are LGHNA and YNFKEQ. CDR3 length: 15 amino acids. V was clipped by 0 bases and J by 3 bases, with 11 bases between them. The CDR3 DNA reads TGTGCCAGCAGCCAAGATGCAGGCAGGGACTATGGCTACACCTTC. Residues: CASSQDAGRDYGYTF.

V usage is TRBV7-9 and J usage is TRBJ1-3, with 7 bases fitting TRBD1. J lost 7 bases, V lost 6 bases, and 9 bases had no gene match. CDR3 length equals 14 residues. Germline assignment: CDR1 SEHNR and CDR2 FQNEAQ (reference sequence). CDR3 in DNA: TGTGCCAGCAGTTTGAACGACAGGGACAACACCATATATTTT. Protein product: CASSLNDRDNTIYF.

The CDR3 coding sequence is TGTGCCAGCAGCTTGTCGGTACGCGGTGTCCAGCCCCAGCATTTT. Its protein is CASSLSVRGVQPQHF. The V call is TRBV5-6, the J call TRBJ1-5; D gene unclear. Germline V gene sequence: CDR1 SGHDT, CDR2 YYEEEE. V lost 1 base, J lost 7 bases, and 15 bases lay in between. This CDR3 spans 15 amino acids.

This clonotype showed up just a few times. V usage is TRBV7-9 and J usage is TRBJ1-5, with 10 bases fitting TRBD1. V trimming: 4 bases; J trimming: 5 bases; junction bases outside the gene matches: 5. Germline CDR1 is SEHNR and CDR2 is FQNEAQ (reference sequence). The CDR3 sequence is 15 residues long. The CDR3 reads CASSSSGTGDQPQHF. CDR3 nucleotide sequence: TGTGCCAGCAGCTCCTCCGGGACAGGGGATCAGCCCCAGCATTTT.

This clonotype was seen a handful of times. CDR3 amino acids: CASSQDLKGGVNTEAFF. CDR3 DNA: TGTGCCAGCAGCCAAGATCTAAAGGGGGGCGTGAACACTGAAGCTTTCTTT. The V and J genes are TRBV3-1 and TRBJ1-1; possibly TRBD1 for D (6 bases). Trimming cost V 0 bases and J 0 bases, with 14 bases left between them. This CDR3 has 17 residues. Germline lookup yields CDR1 LGHDT and CDR2 YNNKEL (reference sequence).

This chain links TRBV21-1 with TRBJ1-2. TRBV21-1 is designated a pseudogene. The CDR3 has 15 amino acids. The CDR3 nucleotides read TGTGCCAGCAGCAAACGACGGAATAATATCTATGGCTACACCTTC. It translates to CASSKRRNNIYGYTF.

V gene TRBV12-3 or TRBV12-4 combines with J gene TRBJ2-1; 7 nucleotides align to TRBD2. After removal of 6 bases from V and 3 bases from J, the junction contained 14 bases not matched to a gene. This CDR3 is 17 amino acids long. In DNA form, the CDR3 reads TGTGCCAGCAGCGAGAGGCCGGGACTACCAAACTACAATGAGCAGTTCTTC. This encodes CASSERPGLPNYNEQFF.

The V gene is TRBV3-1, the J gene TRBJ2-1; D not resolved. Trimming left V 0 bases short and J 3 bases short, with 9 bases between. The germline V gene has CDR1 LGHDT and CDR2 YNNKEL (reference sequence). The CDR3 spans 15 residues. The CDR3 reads CASSQEVGFYNEQFF. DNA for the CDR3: TGTGCCAGCAGCCAAGAAGTGGGTTTCTACAATGAGCAGTTCTTC.

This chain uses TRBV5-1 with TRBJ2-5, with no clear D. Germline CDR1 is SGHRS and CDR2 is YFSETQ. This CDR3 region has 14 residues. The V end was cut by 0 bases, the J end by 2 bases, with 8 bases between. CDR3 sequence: CASSLAPKQETQYF. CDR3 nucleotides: TGCGCCAGCAGCTTGGCCCCGAAACAAGAGACCCAGTACTTC.

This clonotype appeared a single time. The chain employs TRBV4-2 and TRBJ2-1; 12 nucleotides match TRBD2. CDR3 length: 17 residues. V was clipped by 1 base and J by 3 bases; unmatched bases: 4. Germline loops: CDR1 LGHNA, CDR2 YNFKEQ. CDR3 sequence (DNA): TGTGCCAGCAGCCAAGTACTAGCGGGAGGCTTCTACAATGAGCAGTTCTTC. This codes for CASSQVLAGGFYNEQFF.

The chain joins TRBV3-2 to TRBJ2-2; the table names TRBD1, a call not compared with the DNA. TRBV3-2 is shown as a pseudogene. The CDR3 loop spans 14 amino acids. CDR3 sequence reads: CASARDTYTGELFF. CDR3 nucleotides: TGTGCCAGCGCTCGGGACACCTACACCGGGGAGCTGTTTTTT.

CDR3 coding DNA: TGTGCCAGCAGCGCCCGGACAGAAGGCTATGGCTACACCTTC. This translates into CASSARTEGYGYTF. The V gene is TRBV9, the J gene TRBJ1-2; D possibly corresponds to TRBD1 (6 bases). Trimming shortened V by 3 bases and J by 4 bases, and 13 bases separated the two germline ends. The CDR3 covers 14 residues. Looked up from germline, CDR1 is SGDLS and CDR2 is YYNGEE.

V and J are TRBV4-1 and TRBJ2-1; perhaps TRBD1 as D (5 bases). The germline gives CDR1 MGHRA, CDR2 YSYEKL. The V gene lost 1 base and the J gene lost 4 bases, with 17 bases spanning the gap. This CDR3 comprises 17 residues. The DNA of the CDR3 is TGCGCCAGCAGCCAAGTCAGGGCGAGGAAGGGGTACAATGAGCAGTTCTTC. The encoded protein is CASSQVRARKGYNEQFF.

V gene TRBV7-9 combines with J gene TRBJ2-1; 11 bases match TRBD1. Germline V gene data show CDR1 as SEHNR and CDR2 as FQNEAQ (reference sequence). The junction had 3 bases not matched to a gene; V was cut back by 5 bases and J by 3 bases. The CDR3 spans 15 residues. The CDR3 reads CASSGTGGFYNEQFF. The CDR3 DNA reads TGTGCCAGCAGCGGGACAGGGGGTTTCTACAATGAGCAGTTCTTC.

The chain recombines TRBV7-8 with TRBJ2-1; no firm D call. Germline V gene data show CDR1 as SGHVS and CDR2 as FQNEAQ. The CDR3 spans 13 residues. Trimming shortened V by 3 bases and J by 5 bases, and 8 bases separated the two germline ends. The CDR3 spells CASSFGNNNEQFF. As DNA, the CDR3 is TGTGCCAGCAGCTTCGGTAATAACAATGAGCAGTTCTTC.

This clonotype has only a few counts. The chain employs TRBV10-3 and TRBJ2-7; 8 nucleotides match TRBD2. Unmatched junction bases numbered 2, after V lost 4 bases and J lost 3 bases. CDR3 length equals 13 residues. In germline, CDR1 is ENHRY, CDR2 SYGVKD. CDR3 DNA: TGTGCCATCAGTGCCAGCGGGAGCTACGAGCAGTACTTC. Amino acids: CAISASGSYEQYF.